This T cell receptor beta chain was found in a study of regulatory dendritic cells for organ transplantation. CDR1 MNHEY and CDR2 SVGAGI come from the germline V gene. CDR3 length: 14 residues. The V and J ends lost 7 bases and 1 base respectively, with 13 bases between them. FACS sorted CD4+ or CD8+ T cells into CD45RA+ naive and CD45RO+ memory. Only in-frame clones appear in the TCRdb table, and some are missing; sequencing was by immunoSEQ multiplex PCR. The sample holds over 20,000 clones, 74% seen once. This sequence originates from a human donor in good health. V usage is TRBV6-5 and J usage is TRBJ1-1; no clear D gene. Sequencing used memory CD4+ T cells from blood. The subset is: CD45RO+ memory T cells. CDR3 amino acids: CASTRGQGNTEAFF. DNA of the CDR3: TGTGCCAGCACCAGAGGGCAAGGGAACACTGAAGCTTTCTTT.